Listed below are T cell receptor beta chains from one sample, sequenced in a study of blood T cell repertoires in COVID-19. Sequencing used immunoSEQ multiplex PCR; TCRdb keeps in-frame clones, though not all of them. The table has some 56,000 clones, around 86% seen once. The sample consisted of peripheral blood. Receptors originate from a woman over 75 with acute or convalescent COVID-19. CDR3s leave out the opening cysteine and the closing phenylalanine or tryptophan. The order of the fields is D gene, V gene, CDR3 protein. The D gene is left open where the match is weak.

>TRBD1|TRBV15
ATAGQVNTEAF
>TRBD1|TRBV9
ASSAIQGAPGYT
>-|TRBV6-1
ASSEGTGKPQH
>-|TRBV5-6
ASSLGAEETQY
>-|TRBV10-3
AISTDSLYGYT
>TRBD1|TRBV5-1
ASSLATGQGLEQF
>-|TRBV15
ATSRGQGSDTQY
>-|TRBV28
ASSFPAGVGYT
>TRBD2|TRBV11-2
ASSLGTRQETQY
>TRBD1|TRBV27
ASSLTQSGTVH
>-|TRBV5-4
ASSLARDYGYT
>TRBD2|TRBV2
ASAGLAKADTQY
>TRBD2|TRBV6-2/TRBV6-3
ASSRRLPGLRTDTQY
>TRBD2|TRBV2
ASTLAGAYNEQF
>-|TRBV9
ASSVVGHPNEQF
>TRBD2|TRBV7-3
ASSLGTIRDNEQF
>-|TRBV11-2
ASSLGLFYGELF
>TRBD2|TRBV2
ASSTTIGLVTNNEQF
>TRBD1|TRBV19
ASSVNRGPTNEKLF
>-|TRBV5-4
ASSLQGRDGYT
>-|TRBV18
ASSPPSVGRAVGYT
>-|TRBV5-6
ASSPAGVDTQY
>TRBD2|TRBV5-1
ASSLLGLAQDTQY
>-|TRBV5-6
ASSSGGGGVASPLH
>-|TRBV7-9
ASSLTTGNEKLF
>TRBD2|TRBV7-7
ASSSGLAGETQY
>-|TRBV18
ASSPLADLSYNEQF
>-|TRBV27
ASSFGRSNQPQH
>TRBD2|TRBV12-5
ASGIPASGGAFEQF
>-|TRBV2
ASSNLEGGGELF
>TRBD2|TRBV7-8
ASSFLSGGAVVTGELF
>TRBD1|TRBV6-2/TRBV6-3
ASSYPEQGTNTGELF
>-|TRBV28
ASSFRQGVQPQH
>-|TRBV19
ASRQYYNEQF
>TRBD2|TRBV11-2
ASSLGRGALQETQY
>-|TRBV6-4
ASKTTSFTDTQY
>TRBD1|TRBV19
ASSWDRRRTEAF
>-|TRBV6-5
ASRTGQHSGNTIY
>-|TRBV10-3
AIKGTDDDGYT
>-|TRBV2
ASSEVYGLWETQY
>-|TRBV5-1
ASTGPSGANVLT
>-|TRBV9
ASSVAAGKETQY
>-|TRBV18
ASSSHMNTEAF
>TRBD1|TRBV4-2
ASSRDREYEQF
>TRBD1|TRBV28
ASRNRGRGMGTEAF
>-|TRBV6-5
ASSLDRTKIEKLF
>TRBD2|TRBV30
ACSGLSQETQY
>TRBD1|TRBV5-4
ASSSGQGADQPQH
>TRBD2|TRBV6-5
ATTTSATQETQY
>-|TRBV30
AWSETGNSPLH
>-|TRBV19
ASSHEPGGSNQPQH
>TRBD1|TRBV3-1/TRBV3-2
ASRPGQLNTEAF
>-|TRBV12-3/TRBV12-4
ASREGGEKLF
>TRBD1|TRBV5-1
ASSLGRQGIYGYT
>TRBD1|TRBV4-1
ASSQDGGATGARNYGYT
>TRBD1|TRBV6-6
ASKRQGVTEAF
>-|TRBV4-1
ASSPRENSPLH